Described below is a single T cell receptor (beta chain) sequence and its context. Antigen: not known. One junction end disagrees with the germline gene, perhaps due to a read error. These data come from a study of tumor-infiltrating lymphocytes in primary liver carcinoma. Unsorted whole blood yielded the blood RNA, and germline DNA was also extracted. TCR beta cDNA was reverse-transcribed from about 500 ng of total RNA. The reaction used a constant-region primer and ProtoScript II reverse transcriptase. Libraries covering TCR beta were generated through three nested multiplex PCR rounds (using a slightly modified ARM-PCR). TRBV1-TRBV30 forward and Cbeta reverse primers drove the first two approximately 11-cycle rounds. TCRdb used MiXCR to reprocess the multiplex PCR reads, holding one entry per CDR3 protein. The table shows 150,000 to 200,000 distinct CDR3 sequences, with 50% to 75% occurring only once.

Study-level results: Tumors had a significantly higher top-250-clone fraction than blood (p = 0.039).

This CDR3 spans 15 amino acids. Germline V gene lookup returns CDR1 WSHSY and CDR2 SAAADI. The chain combines TRBV10-2 with TRBJ2-5; TRBD1 matches at 8 bases. The clonotype was recovered from a man aged 35 to 55 with primary liver carcinoma and hepatitis B virus infection. The sequencing input was peripheral blood. Here the CDR3 reads CASSESDRGGETKYF. CDR3 DNA sequence: TGTGCCAGCAGTGAGTCAGACAGGGGAGGAGAGACCAAGTACTTC.